Below are 23 T cell receptor beta chains sequenced from a single sample in a study of response to subunit inactivated influenza vaccine. MiXCR, applied by TCRdb to the RT-PCR reads, yields one record per CDR3 protein. Of more than 150,000 distinct CDR3 sequences listed, around a tenth were seen once; the top ten hold under 13%. Sequences were derived from non-naive T cells sorted from PBMCs, sampled on the day of vaccination. The receptors shown here come from a man aged 45 to 65 who received an inactivated influenza vaccine.

There are a few counts of this clonotype. The gene calls are TRBV5-6 and TRBJ1-5; 7 positions match TRBD1. This CDR3 region has 16 residues. The junction had 9 bases not matched to a gene; V was cut back by 3 bases and J by 3 bases. Germline V CDR1 and CDR2: SGHDT, YYEEEE. The CDR3 DNA reads TGTGCCAGCAGCTCGTGGACAGGCGGACTCAATCAGCCCCAGCATTTT. Translation gives CASSSWTGGLNQPQHF.

This clonotype was found many times. The chain couples TRBV7-9 to TRBJ2-3; D unresolved. V lost 5 bases, J lost 2 bases, and 14 bases lay in between. The CDR3 sequence is 15 residues long. Germline V gene lookup returns CDR1 SEHNR and CDR2 FQNEAQ (reference sequence). DNA for the CDR3: TGTGCCAGCAGCCCTAAACGCAGGTACACAGATACGCAGTATTTT. Its translation is CASSPKRRYTDTQYF. The variable domain in full, completed from reference TRBV7-9 and TRBJ2-3, reads DTGVSQNPRHKITKRGQNVTFRCDPISEHNRLYWYRQTLGQGPEFLTYFQNEAQLEKSRLLSDRFSAERPKGSFSTLEIQRTEQGDSAMYLCASSPKRRYTDTQYFGPGTRLTVL.

This rearrangement joins TRBV4-3 to TRBJ2-3; D might be TRBD1 (7 bases). This CDR3 region has 13 residues. Germline values: CDR1 LGHNA, CDR2 YSLEER. The V end lost 4 bases, the J end lost 5 bases, and 10 bases lay between the germline ends. The CDR3 bases are TGCGCCAGCAGCCGCGGGACAGAAGATACGCAGTATTTT. It codes for CASSRGTEDTQYF.

The chain uses TRBV29-1 and TRBJ1-3; TRBD1 matches 7 bases. CDR1 is SQVTM, CDR2 ANQGSEA, per germline. The CDR3 has 14 residues. J was trimmed by 0 bases and V by 7 bases; bases with no gene match: 6. The CDR3 bases are TGCAGCGCTAGACAGGGAAGCTCTGGAAACACCATATATTTT. Residues: CSARQGSSGNTIYF.

This clonotype showed up just a few times. The chain is built from TRBV5-4 and TRBJ2-1; D possibly corresponds to TRBD1 (5 bases). The CDR3 loop spans 13 amino acids. V was trimmed by 0 bases and J by 8 bases, leaving 9 bases between them. Germline V gives CDR1 SGHNT, CDR2 YYREEE (reference sequence). Here the CDR3 DNA reads TGTGCCAGCAGCTTGGACAGGTTTGATGAGCAGTTCTTC. Translation gives CASSLDRFDEQFF.

The chain is built from TRBV29-1 and TRBJ2-6, with D unclear. The CDR3 totals 12 residues. CDR1 SQVTM and CDR2 ANQGSEA come from the germline V gene. V was shortened by 3 bases and J by 0 bases, with 0 bases between the two germline ends. CDR3: CSVDSGANVLTF. CDR3 nucleotides: TGCAGCGTTGACTCTGGGGCCAACGTCCTGACTTTC.

This clonotype was detected only a few times. The chain is built from TRBV28 and TRBJ2-7, with D perhaps being TRBD1 or TRBD2 (6 bases each). CDR3 size: 15 residues. V was cut by 4 bases and J by 3 bases, with 16 bases left in between. The germline CDR1 and CDR2 sequences are MDHEN and SYDVKM. The DNA of the CDR3 is TGTGCCAGCAGTTCAACCCGGGGGCGCCTCTACGAGCAGTACTTC. Translating it yields CASSSTRGRLYEQYF. Complete variable domain (other parts from reference TRBV28 and TRBJ2-7): DVKVTQSSRYLVKRTGEKVFLECVQDMDHENMFWYRQDPGLGLRLIYFSYDVKMKEKGDIPEGYSVSREKKERFSLILESASTNQTSMYLCASSSTRGRLYEQYFGPGTRLTVT.

The genes are TRBV12-3 or TRBV12-4 and TRBJ2-7; TRBD1 agrees at 9 bases. The CDR3 has 13 residues. V trimming: 3 bases; J trimming: 5 bases; junction bases outside the gene matches: 2. DNA of the CDR3: TGTGCCAGCAGTTTGAGGACAGGGGACGAGCAGTACTTC. Its protein is CASSLRTGDEQYF.

This clonotype has more than one count but fewer than ten. The chain joins TRBV27 to TRBJ2-1, with D perhaps assigned TRBD1 or TRBD2 (6 bases each). CDR1 MNHEY and CDR2 SMNVEV come from the germline V gene (reference sequence). V lost 3 bases and J lost 8, with 20 bases in between. CDR3 length: 16 residues. The CDR3 DNA follows: TGTGCCAGCAGTTTCCCCCCGGGGGCAGGAGGGGATGAGCAGTTCTTC. This gives the protein CASSFPPGAGGDEQFF.

There are many counts of this clonotype. The CDR3: CASSLKIRGMNTEAFF. In nucleotides, the CDR3 is TGTGCCAGCAGTTTGAAGATCAGGGGTATGAACACTGAAGCTTTCTTT. This chain joins TRBV6-2 or TRBV6-3 and TRBJ1-1; perhaps TRBD1 as D (6 bases). Germline V gene sequence: CDR1 MNHEY, CDR2 SVGEGT. The length of the CDR3 is 16 residues. The ends were cut back, 4 bases at V and 0 bases at J, with 15 bases in the middle.

This clonotype was recorded a few times. The chain has TRBV25-1 and TRBJ2-1, with 8 bases matching TRBD1. This CDR3 contains 17 residues. V gave up 2 bases and J gave up 9 bases; unmatched junction bases: 15. Germline V CDR1 and CDR2: MGHDK, SYGVNS. Here the CDR3 DNA reads TGTGCCAGCAGTGAAGGATTGGCAGGGGGCTGGTTAGGTGAGCAGTTCTTC. Translated, it gives CASSEGLAGGWLGEQFF.

This chain joins TRBV29-1 and TRBJ2-7; D is possibly TRBD1 or TRBD2 (5 bases each). V lost 6 bases, J lost 0 bases, and 9 bases lay in between. The CDR3 has 12 amino acids. Germline V gives CDR1 SQVTM, CDR2 ANQGSEA. CDR3 residues: CSVSGSSYEQYF. Written as DNA, the CDR3 is TGCAGCGTCTCAGGGAGCTCCTACGAGCAGTACTTC.

The J gene is TRBJ2-7, the V gene TRBV10-3; D unclear. Trimming shortened V by 4 bases and J by 5 bases, and 15 bases separated the two germline ends. Germline CDR1 is ENHRY and CDR2 is SYGVKD. The CDR3 totals 14 residues. The CDR3 region has the DNA TGTGCCATCAGTGTAAAACAACCCCACAACGAGCAGTACTTC. Its translation is CAISVKQPHNEQYF.

This clonotype was seen ten or more times. This chain connects TRBV27 to TRBJ1-6; no clear D gene. The CDR3 loop spans 16 amino acids. The V gene's germline CDR1 is MNHEY and CDR2 SMNVEV (reference sequence). Deletions cut 4 bases from V and 1 base from J, with 11 bases between. This CDR3 reads CASSYGRGSYNSPLHF. The CDR3 DNA reads as TGTGCCAGCAGTTACGGACGGGGTTCCTATAATTCACCCCTCCACTTT.

There are a few counts of this clonotype. The DNA of the CDR3 is TGCAGTGCTAGATCCCCTTTGGGGTCCTACGAGCAGTACTTC. It encodes CSARSPLGSYEQYF. This sequence joins TRBV20-1 and TRBJ2-7, with D unclear. The V gene's germline CDR1 is DFQATT and CDR2 SNEGSKA (reference sequence). Between the trimmed V and J ends, which lost 2 bases and 1 base, there was a span of 12 bases. This CDR3 spans 14 amino acids.

The CDR3 region has the DNA TGTGCCAGCAGTAGAGGGCTTCGCAGTGAGACCCAGTACTTC. The encoded protein is CASSRGLRSETQYF. This chain connects TRBV6-2 or TRBV6-3 to TRBJ2-5, with D perhaps matching TRBD2 (5 bases). Germline V gene sequence: CDR1 MNHEY, CDR2 SVGEGT. V shed 5 bases and J shed 5 bases, with 15 bases lying between them. This CDR3 contains 14 residues.

This clonotype turned up a few times. CDR3 in amino acids: CSARQGQDEKLFF. The CDR3 nucleotides read TGCAGTGCGCGACAGGGGCAGGATGAAAAACTGTTTTTT. The chain recombines TRBV20-1 with TRBJ1-4; 8 bases fit TRBD1. V was pared by 6 bases and J by 6 bases, with 6 bases of the junction left unmatched. The CDR3 has 13 residues. The germline V gene encodes CDR1 DFQATT and CDR2 SNEGSKA (reference sequence).

In this sample, this clonotype turned up many times. This chain links TRBV4-3 with TRBJ1-3; TRBD1 might be the D (5 bases). V was pared by 1 base and J by 2 bases, with 6 bases between. Germline V gene data show CDR1 as LGHNA and CDR2 as YSLEER. The CDR3 has 14 amino acids. This CDR3 is CASSQGGTGNTIYF. Written as DNA, the CDR3 is TGCGCCAGCAGCCAAGGGGGGACTGGAAACACCATATATTTT.

This clonotype was counted ten times or more. The chain employs TRBV7-9 and TRBJ1-2; D unresolved. Germline CDR1 is SEHNR and CDR2 is FQNEAQ (reference sequence). The length of the CDR3 is 16 residues. Trimming cost V 1 base and J 4 bases, with 16 bases left between them. This chain's CDR3 is CASSLELRGISYGYTF. The CDR3 region has the DNA TGTGCCAGCAGCTTAGAACTCCGCGGGATCAGCTATGGCTACACCTTC.

This clonotype was seen many times. The chain is built from TRBV12-3 or TRBV12-4 and TRBJ2-2; no reliable D call. The V end was cut by 8 bases, the J end by 4 bases, with 8 bases between. The CDR3 is made up of 12 amino acids. The CDR3 nucleotides are TGTGCCAGCTGTCGACCCACCGGGGAGCTGTTTTTT. This encodes CASCRPTGELFF.

The V gene is TRBV13, the J gene TRBJ1-5, with D unclear. The CDR3 length is 15 residues. Germline V lookup: CDR1 PRHDT, CDR2 FYEKMQ (reference sequence). V lost 0 bases to trimming and J lost 5 bases, with 11 bases between them. The DNA for the CDR3 is TGTGCCAGCAGCTTAGGCCGTTCAGGCTATCAGCCCCAGCATTTT. Its protein product is CASSLGRSGYQPQHF.

This clonotype occurred many times. The rearrangement joins TRBV20-1 to TRBJ2-6; D is undetermined. CDR3 length equals 15 residues. V lost 3 bases and J lost 1, with 10 bases in between. Germline CDR1 DFQATT, CDR2 SNEGSKA (reference sequence). CDR3 sequence: CSASCVESGANVLTF. The CDR3 coding sequence is TGCAGTGCTAGCTGTGTAGAGTCTGGGGCCAACGTCCTGACTTTC.

This clonotype has ten or more counts. V and J are TRBV4-1 and TRBJ2-1; D might be TRBD2 (5 bases). Trimming shortened V by 2 bases and J by 10 bases, and 6 bases separated the two germline ends. CDR1 MGHRA and CDR2 YSYEKL come from the germline V gene. The CDR3 has 11 residues. The CDR3 coding sequence is TGCGCCAGCAGCCAATCGGGGGAGCAGTTCTTC. This gives the protein CASSQSGEQFF.